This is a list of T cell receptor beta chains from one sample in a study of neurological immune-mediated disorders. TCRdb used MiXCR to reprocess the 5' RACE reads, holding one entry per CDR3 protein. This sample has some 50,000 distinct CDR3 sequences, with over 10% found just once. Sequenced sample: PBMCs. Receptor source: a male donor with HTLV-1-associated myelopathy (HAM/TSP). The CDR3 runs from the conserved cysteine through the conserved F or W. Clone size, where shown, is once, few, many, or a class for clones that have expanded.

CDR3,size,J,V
CASSSLGLQFF,many,TRBJ2-1,TRBV28
CSVGVYNEQFF,many,TRBJ2-1,TRBV29-1
CASSLAGTDTQYF,many,TRBJ2-3,TRBV5-1
CATSRDWASNQPQHF,many,TRBJ1-5,TRBV15
CSANTNTEAFF,few,TRBJ1-1,TRBV20-1
CASSPGLGATDTQYF,many,TRBJ2-3,TRBV25-1
CASSLVGDLAFF,many,TRBJ1-1,TRBV5-1
CASSPRVHTKAYF,NA,TRBJ1-1,TRBV27
CSQRRDYEQYF,many,TRBJ2-7,TRBV20-1
CASSSGQGFGEQYF,many,TRBJ2-7,TRBV5-1
CSARDSFQETQYF,many,TRBJ2-5,TRBV20-1
CASSSVTWDTQYF,NA,TRBJ2-3,TRBV7-2
CASRISGTTALQETQYF,many,TRBJ2-5,TRBV7-9
CASSLVFSYEQYF,many,TRBJ2-7,TRBV12-3/TRBV12-4
CASSLAGVGTDTQYF,many,TRBJ2-3,TRBV7-2
CSARAITSGGTNTGELFF,many,TRBJ2-2,TRBV20-1
CASSQGQGGQFF,many,TRBJ2-1,TRBV4-1
CSARESVYEQYF,many,TRBJ2-7,TRBV20-1
CASSLVGAPEGTQHF,many,TRBJ1-5,TRBV5-1
CASSVKEDTQYF,many,TRBJ2-3,TRBV9
CASSSTGDTIYF,NA,TRBJ1-3,TRBV7-9
CASSSSPGTSGGFSYEQYF,many,TRBJ2-7,TRBV7-9
CASSPQGLAQETQYF,many,TRBJ2-5,TRBV5-1
CSASLSGDEQFF,many,TRBJ2-1,TRBV20-1
CASISMSSYEQYF,many,TRBJ2-7,TRBV6-2/TRBV6-3
CASSSSPDRARAYTF,NA,TRBJ1-2,TRBV5-5
CASSAGQGSSYEQYF,many,TRBJ2-7,TRBV9
CASSLTQALPYGYTF,many,TRBJ1-2,TRBV5-1
CASSFGTTYTGELFF,many,TRBJ2-2,TRBV5-1
CSAYRDRGSQETQYF,NA,TRBJ2-5,TRBV20-1
CASSQDLGGGYYEQFF,many,TRBJ2-1,TRBV4-1
CSVLRAGSSYEQYF,many,TRBJ2-7,TRBV29-1
CASSARTRGGQPQHF,NA,TRBJ1-5,TRBV6-1
CASSLGAGGEKLFF,many,TRBJ1-4,TRBV5-5
CASSQGQVGYSPLHF,many,TRBJ1-6,TRBV18
CASSRWRGEKLFF,many,TRBJ1-4,TRBV4-1
CASSHPRTQETQYF,many,TRBJ2-5,TRBV7-9
CASSLDGVRTEAFF,many,TRBJ1-1,TRBV7-2
CASSEEHIPPLHF,many,TRBJ1-6,TRBV9
CSATSGGPSYEQYF,many,TRBJ2-7,TRBV20-1
CASSTGTGGGEETQYF,many,TRBJ2-5,TRBV5-4
CSARGVGNQPQHF,few,TRBJ1-5,TRBV20-1
CASGVKSIYEQYF,many,TRBJ2-7,TRBV7-9
CASSSQGSREQYF,NA,TRBJ2-7,TRBV6-2/TRBV6-3
CASSVNTGSINYGYTF,many,TRBJ1-2,TRBV9
CASRSSSGGVWYEQYF,NA,TRBJ2-7,TRBV28
CSARALSFGWDEQYF,many,TRBJ2-7,TRBV20-1
CSAKRETEAFF,many,TRBJ1-1,TRBV20-1
CASSLAGPDTQYF,many,TRBJ2-3,TRBV7-9
CASSPTRMSDTQYF,NA,TRBJ2-3,TRBV18
CASSFGGEVNQPQHF,many,TRBJ1-5,TRBV12-3/TRBV12-4
CASSGTGIAEAFF,NA,TRBJ1-1,TRBV10-2
CASSKAVEEIGGTEAFF,many,TRBJ1-1,TRBV21-1
CASSLTGTGAHNEQFF,many,TRBJ2-1,TRBV12-3/TRBV12-4